These 27 T cell receptor beta chains came from one sample sequenced in a study of blood T cells in healthy people across ages. Through a sample-barcoded 5' primer and a J-beta primer mix, a second PCR was run for roughly 7 to 12 cycles. TCRdb used MiXCR to reprocess the 5' RACE reads, holding one entry per CDR3 protein. The sample carries about 760,000 distinct CDR3 sequences, 25% recorded once. This same sample was also part of a study on T cells of mothers and their children.

The specimen sequenced was blood. These receptors were obtained from a boy aged 10-17 years in good health.

The chain couples TRBV12-3 or TRBV12-4 to TRBJ1-4, with unresolved D. V was cut by 4 bases and J by 4 bases, with 16 bases left in between. This CDR3 has 16 amino acids. CDR3 region: CASSSSGPHNNEKLFF. In DNA, the CDR3 is TGTGCCAGCAGTTCTAGCGGGCCTCATAATAATGAAAAACTGTTTTTT.

The V gene is TRBV12-3 or TRBV12-4, the J gene TRBJ2-5, with 7 bases matching TRBD1. The end of the DNA fits TRBJ2-7 better, so the J call may be wrong. The CDR3 loop spans 15 amino acids. CDR3 in DNA: TGTGCCAGCAGTTTAAGTTCGGGACAGCCCTACGAGCAGTACTTC. As protein: CASSLSSGQPYEQYF.

This rearrangement joins TRBV28 to TRBJ2-7; tentative D call: TRBD2 (5 bases). Trimming left V 5 bases short and J 1 base short, with 15 bases between. The CDR3 runs to 15 residues. Germline V gives CDR1 MDHEN, CDR2 SYDVKM. The CDR3 region is CASSTPPGKSYEQYF. The CDR3 DNA sequence: TGTGCCAGCAGTACACCCCCGGGGAAGTCCTACGAGCAGTACTTC.

This chain connects TRBV5-4 to TRBJ2-3; 8 bases map to TRBD1. Germline CDR1 SGHNT, CDR2 YYREEE (reference sequence). Losses at the gene ends were 3 bases for V and 6 bases for J; bases not matched to a gene: 9. The CDR3 totals 15 residues. The CDR3 here is CASSSTGGSLDTQYF. The CDR3 DNA follows: TGTGCCAGCAGCTCTACAGGGGGGTCGTTGGATACGCAGTATTTT.

This clonotype was seen only a few times. The rearrangement links TRBV29-1 to TRBJ1-1; D unclear. Germline V gives CDR1 SQVTM, CDR2 ANQGSEA. This CDR3 comprises 10 residues. Trimming stripped 3 bases from V and 3 bases from J, with 2 bases between. The chain's CDR3 is CSVEHTEAFF. Written as DNA, the CDR3 is TGCAGCGTTGAGCACACTGAAGCTTTCTTT.

This clonotype was observed a few times. The genes are TRBV6-1 and TRBJ2-7, with a weak D call TRBD1 (8 bases). V was trimmed by 2 bases and J by 6 bases, leaving 14 bases between them. Per germline, CDR1 MNHNS and CDR2 SASEGT. The CDR3 sequence is 14 residues long. CDR3 nucleotide sequence: TGTGCCAGCAGTGAAAACAGGGGGGGGGGCGAGCAGTACTTC. This gives the protein CASSENRGGGEQYF.

In DNA, the CDR3 is TGCAGCGTTCTTGACACCTCTCGCTACGAGCAGTACTTC. It codes for CSVLDTSRYEQYF. This rearrangement joins TRBV29-1 to TRBJ2-7; D is ambiguous. V gave up 5 bases and J gave up 3 bases, with 14 bases separating them. Germline CDR1 SQVTM, CDR2 ANQGSEA. The CDR3 spans 13 residues.

The chain has TRBV7-2 and TRBJ2-4, with TRBD2 matching 10 bases. This CDR3 spans 14 amino acids. V shed 5 bases and J 13 bases; nucleotides not matched to a gene: 11. Per germline, CDR1 SGHTA and CDR2 FQGNSA. The CDR3 protein is CASSREGAGGLQYF. CDR3 coding DNA: TGTGCCAGCAGCAGAGAGGGAGCGGGGGGGCTCCAGTACTTC.

This clonotype turned up a few times. The genes are TRBV12-3 or TRBV12-4 and TRBJ1-5; unclear D gene. The CDR3 totals 15 residues. Trimming shortened V by 2 bases and J by 2 bases, and 10 bases separated the two germline ends. The CDR3 spells CASSLKVWGNQPQHF. Written as DNA, the CDR3 is TGTGCCAGCAGTTTAAAAGTTTGGGGCAATCAGCCCCAGCATTTT.

This clonotype was detected a few times. The CDR3 coding sequence is TGCAGTGCTAGAGGCCAGGTATCCTACAATGAGCAGTTCTTC. Residues: CSARGQVSYNEQFF. The chain carries TRBV20-1 and TRBJ2-1; no clear D gene. This CDR3 spans 14 amino acids. Per the germline V gene, CDR1 is DFQATT and CDR2 is SNEGSKA (reference sequence). Between the trimmed V and J ends, which lost 1 base and 1 base, there was a span of 8 bases.

In the case of this clonotype: This clone may be a read error of a much larger clone one base away. The V call is TRBV20-1, the J call TRBJ2-7; D remains unclear. Per the germline V gene, CDR1 is DFQATT and CDR2 is SNEGSKA (reference sequence). CDR3 length: 12 amino acids. The V gene lost 0 bases and the J gene lost 3 bases, with 6 bases spanning the gap. The CDR3 region has the DNA TGCAGTGCTAGAGATCCGGGCTACGAGCAGTACTTC. Residues: CSARDPGYEQYF.

V usage is TRBV7-2 and J usage is TRBJ2-5, with D possibly matching TRBD2 (6 bases). The better agreement between TRBJ2-7 and the DNA end casts doubt on the J call. Germline V gene sequence: CDR1 SGHTA, CDR2 FQGNSA. The CDR3 sequence is 16 residues long. The CDR3 DNA reads as TGTGCCAGCAGCTTAGGTTCGGGAGCCGCGCCCTACGAGCAGTACTTC. It yields the protein CASSLGSGAAPYEQYF.

In its sample, this clonotype was seen a few times. The gene calls are TRBV5-1 and TRBJ2-3; either TRBD1 or TRBD2 may supply D (5 bases each). The CDR3 runs 15 residues. Germline lookup yields CDR1 SGHRS and CDR2 YFSETQ. V lost 2 bases and J lost 6, with 16 bases in between. CDR3 protein: CASSLRDAALDTQYF. The DNA of the CDR3 is TGCGCCAGCAGCTTACGGGACGCTGCCTTGGATACGCAGTATTTT. The entire variable domain, with the rest obtained from reference TRBV5-1 and TRBJ2-3, is as follows: KAGVTQTPRYLIKTRGQQVTLSCSPISGHRSVSWYQQTPGQGLQFLFEYFSETQRNKGNFPGRFSGRQFSNSRSEMNVSTLELGDSALYLCASSLRDAALDTQYFGPGTRLTVL.

In the case of this clonotype: The conserved closing phenylalanine or tryptophan is absent in this CDR3, likely reflecting a read error. The chain has TRBV12-3 or TRBV12-4 and TRBJ1-2; D unresolved. There are 14 residues in the CDR3. The ends were cut back, 2 bases at V and 2 bases at J, with 9 bases in the middle. The CDR3 region is CASSLQNSNYGYTL. CDR3 nucleotides: TGTGCCAGCAGTTTACAGAACTCGAACTATGGCTACACCCTC.

This clonotype was counted many times. The CDR3, as DNA: TGTGCTAGTGTCAAAGGTTCCGGGAGGTCCTACAATGAGCAGTTCTTC. Its translation: CASVKGSGRSYNEQFF. This chain joins TRBV12-5 and TRBJ2-1, with 7 bases that match TRBD2. In germline, CDR1 is LGHNT, CDR2 FRNRAP. The CDR3 extends over 16 amino acids. Losses at the gene ends were 7 bases for V and 1 base for J; bases not matched to a gene: 10. Drawing the rest from reference TRBV12-5 and TRBJ2-1, the complete variable domain is DARVTQTPRHKVTEMGQEVTMRCQPILGHNTVFWYRQTMMQGLELLAYFRNRAPLDDSGMPKDRFSAEMPDATLATLKIQPSEPRDSAVYFCASVKGSGRSYNEQFFGPGTRLTVL.

The V gene is TRBV5-1, the J gene TRBJ2-3; TRBD2 might be the D (6 bases). Germline assignment: CDR1 SGHRS and CDR2 YFSETQ. V lost 1 base and J 4 bases, leaving 13 bases between the germline ends. This CDR3 is 15 amino acids long. CDR3 amino acids: CASSLTGSTPDTQYF. CDR3 DNA: TGCGCCAGCAGCTTGACCGGGAGTACCCCAGATACGCAGTATTTT.

The chain recombines TRBV12-3 or TRBV12-4 with TRBJ1-3; D not certain. CDR3 size: 11 residues. Trimming cost V 6 bases and J 7 bases, with 7 bases left between them. The CDR3 bases are TGTGCCAGCAGCGATCCTAACACCATATATTTT. Protein: CASSDPNTIYF.

The CDR3 sequence: CASSPWVAGQDYNEQFF. In nucleotides, the CDR3 is TGCGCCAGCAGCCCCTGGGTAGCGGGACAGGACTACAATGAGCAGTTCTTC. This chain uses TRBV5-1 with TRBJ2-1, with D perhaps TRBD1 or TRBD2 (8 bases each). Germline V CDR1 and CDR2: SGHRS, YFSETQ. The CDR3 has 17 amino acids. The V gene lost 4 bases and the J gene lost 3 bases, with 20 bases spanning the gap.

The rearrangement uses TRBV20-1 and TRBJ2-3; D might be TRBD2 (5 bases). The CDR3 is 14 residues long. Germline V gene sequence: CDR1 DFQATT, CDR2 SNEGSKA (reference sequence). The V and J ends lost 1 base and 2 bases respectively, with 10 bases between them. The CDR3 DNA reads as TGCAGTGCTAGAGTGCTAGCTACCACAGATACGCAGTATTTT. Encoded protein: CSARVLATTDTQYF.

The chain is built from TRBV7-3 and TRBJ2-7; 11 positions agree with TRBD1. Germline-derived CDR1 and CDR2 are SGHTA and FQGTGA. Losses at the gene ends were 2 bases for V and 4 bases for J; bases not matched to a gene: 10. This CDR3 region has 17 residues. The CDR3 sequence: CASSLERTGTGGYEQYF. The CDR3 DNA follows: TGTGCCAGCAGCTTAGAAAGAACCGGGACAGGGGGGTACGAGCAGTACTTC.

The V and J genes are TRBV7-6 and TRBJ2-5; 11 positions agree with TRBD2. V dropped 8 bases and J dropped 3; count of bases not matched to a gene: 11. Germline lookup yields CDR1 SGHVS and CDR2 FNYEAQ. CDR3 size: 16 residues. The CDR3 nucleotides are TGTGCCAGCCGCGGTAGCGGGGGGGTCACCGAAGAGACCCAGTACTTC. This gives the protein CASRGSGGVTEETQYF.

The chain employs TRBV29-1 and TRBJ1-2; 7 bases match TRBD1. Germline loops: CDR1 SQVTM, CDR2 ANQGSEA. This CDR3 is built from 12 residues. J gave up 10 bases and V 4 bases, and 9 bases lay outside the gene matches. In DNA form, the CDR3 reads TGCAGCGTTGGAGGACAGGTGAATCCCTACACCTTC. It yields the protein CSVGGQVNPYTF.

Only a few counts were recorded for this clonotype. Written as DNA, the CDR3 is TGCAGCGTTCAAGGGGATGACAATCAGCCCCAGCATTTT. Its translation is CSVQGDDNQPQHF. The gene calls are TRBV29-1 and TRBJ1-5; possible D gene TRBD1, 5 bases. The CDR3 has 13 amino acids. The germline V gene encodes CDR1 SQVTM and CDR2 ANQGSEA. Trimming cost V 5 bases and J 3 bases, with 11 bases left between them. The variable domain in full, with the rest retrieved from reference TRBV29-1 and TRBJ1-5, is SAVISQKPSRDICQRGTSLTIQCQVDSQVTMMFWYRQQPGQSLTLIATANQGSEATYESGFVIDKFPISRPNLTFSTLTVSNMSPEDSSIYLCSVQGDDNQPQHFGDGTRLSIL.

V and J are TRBV29-1 and TRBJ2-5, with 12 bases matching TRBD2. The germline gives CDR1 SQVTM, CDR2 ANQGSEA. There are 14 residues in the CDR3. With V trimmed by 3 bases and J by 5 bases, 4 bases remained unmatched. CDR3 protein: CSVDLAGGPETQYF. DNA for the CDR3: TGCAGCGTTGATCTAGCGGGAGGGCCCGAGACCCAGTACTTC. Using reference TRBV29-1 and TRBJ2-5 for the parts outside the CDR3, the full variable domain is SAVISQKPSRDICQRGTSLTIQCQVDSQVTMMFWYRQQPGQSLTLIATANQGSEATYESGFVIDKFPISRPNLTFSTLTVSNMSPEDSSIYLCSVDLAGGPETQYFGPGTRLLVL.

This clonotype was seen a handful of times. The chain employs TRBV29-1 and TRBJ2-3, with 8 bases that match TRBD1. Germline-derived CDR1 and CDR2 are SQVTM and ANQGSEA. The CDR3 covers 13 residues. The V and J ends lost 7 bases and 0 bases, in that order; junction bases with no gene match: 3. The CDR3 spells CSADRGSTDTQYF. Here the CDR3 DNA reads TGCAGCGCCGACAGGGGAAGCACAGATACGCAGTATTTT.

V usage is TRBV7-3 and J usage is TRBJ2-2; no firm D call. The CDR3 spans 16 residues. With 6 bases removed from V and 0 bases from J, the gap between germline ends came to 14 bases. Germline lookup yields CDR1 SGHTA and CDR2 FQGTGA. CDR3 residues: CASSFTPSSNTGELFF. The CDR3 nucleotides read TGTGCCAGCAGTTTTACCCCCTCCTCGAACACCGGGGAGCTGTTTTTT.

V usage is TRBV20-1 and J usage is TRBJ2-1, with 10 bases aligning to TRBD2. The length of the CDR3 is 16 residues. CDR1 is DFQATT and CDR2 is SNEGSKA in the germline V gene (reference sequence). V shed 5 bases and J 0 bases; nucleotides not matched to a gene: 7. The CDR3 loop reads CSAHILAGTSYNEQFF. The DNA for the CDR3 is TGCAGTGCTCATATACTAGCGGGAACCTCCTACAATGAGCAGTTCTTC.